The clone carrying this T cell receptor beta chain was detected only once. Profiled with immunoSEQ multiplex PCR; TCRdb holds only in-frame clones, not every one. This sample has 50,000 to 60,000 clones, with 90% found just once. Trimming cost V 0 bases and J 4 bases, with 10 bases left between them. Germline V gene lookup returns CDR1 SGHNT and CDR2 YENEEA. The CDR3 loop spans 15 amino acids. The data originate from a study of T cell changes during pregnancy in multiple sclerosis. Sequencing was performed on CD4+ T cells from peripheral blood mononuclear cells, taken in the first trimester of pregnancy. This clonotype originated in a female donor with multiple sclerosis, enrolled in a pregnancy study. The rearrangement joins TRBV11-3 to TRBJ2-1; D is uncertain. The CDR3 region is CASSLDNQEYNEQFF. CDR3 DNA: TGTGCCAGCAGCTTAGATAATCAAGAGTACAATGAGCAGTTCTTC.